These T cell receptor beta chains were read from a single sample in a study of T cells in Graves' hyperthyroidism and ophthalmopathy. TCRdb reprocessed the multiplex PCR reads with MiXCR, giving one entry per CDR3 protein. The top ten clones hold approximately 50% of a sample with 200,000 to 250,000 distinct CDR3 sequences, roughly 18% of them seen once. Sequencing used blood. Source of these receptors: a man in his forties or fifties with Graves' hyperthyroidism. The CDR3 runs from the conserved cysteine through the conserved F or W. The order of the fields is D gene, CDR3 length, clone size, V gene, J gene, CDR3 protein, CDR3 DNA. A D gene is named only where the DNA matches it firmly. Size is omitted from some rows. Given values are once, few, many or a class for expanded clones.

TRBD2	17	many	TRBV11-1	TRBJ2-3	CASSLARTSGTGDTQYF	TGTGCCAGCAGCTTAGCACGGACTAGCGGGACCGGAGATACGCAGTATTTT
.	14	many	TRBV6-1	TRBJ2-5	CASALGGGQETQYF	TGTGCCAGCGCCTTAGGGGGGGGCCAAGAGACCCAGTACTTC
.	14	many	TRBV20-1	TRBJ1-1	CSARLGVENTEAFF	TGCAGTGCTAGACTGGGGGTGGAGAACACTGAAGCTTTCTTT
.	14	.	TRBV18	TRBJ2-7	CASSPRTDAYEQYF	TGTGCCAGCTCACCAAGGACTGACGCCTACGAGCAGTACTTC
TRBD1	13	few	TRBV27	TRBJ2-7	CASMGTASYEQYF	TGTGCCAGCATGGGGACAGCCTCCTACGAGCAGTACTTC
.	13	many	TRBV19	TRBJ2-7	CASSPSILQEQYF	TGTGCCAGTAGTCCTAGTATTCTGCAGGAGCAGTACTTC
TRBD1	15	many	TRBV6-1	TRBJ1-2	CASSLRQGANYGYTF	TGTGCCAGCAGCCTACGACAGGGGGCTAACTATGGCTACACCTTC
.	14	.	TRBV5-4	TRBJ1-6	CASSLGTFNSPLHF	TGTGCCAGCAGCTTGGGCACCTTTAATTCACCCCTCCACTTT
TRBD1	16	few	TRBV9	TRBJ2-1	CASSVRGDREENEQFF	TGTGCCAGCAGCGTGAGGGGGGACAGGGAGGAAAATGAGCAGTTCTTC
.	12	.	TRBV29-1	TRBJ2-1	CSVDVWGNEQFF	TGCAGCGTTGATGTCTGGGGGAATGAGCAGTTCTTC
TRBD1	17	.	TRBV20-1	TRBJ2-6	CSATPGQGQGGANVLTF	TGCAGTGCTACGCCGGGACAGGGGCAAGGTGGGGCCAACGTCCTGACTTTC
TRBD2	14	few	TRBV5-4	TRBJ2-2	CASSTGTTSGELFF	TGTGCCAGCAGTACCGGGACTACCTCCGGGGAGCTGTTTTTT
TRBD2	15	many	TRBV5-1	TRBJ2-3	CASSSTGGHTDTQYF	TGCGCCAGCAGTTCGACGGGAGGGCACACAGATACGCAGTATTTT
.	13	few	TRBV28	TRBJ1-5	CASSLIGDQPQHF	TGTGCCAGCAGCCTCATCGGGGATCAGCCCCAGCATTTT
.	11	.	TRBV19	TRBJ2-3	CASRVGDTQYF	TGTGCCAGTAGGGTGGGAGATACGCAGTATTTT
TRBD2	16	few	TRBV6-1	TRBJ2-1	CASTSTSGSGNNEQFF	TGTGCCAGCACTTCGACTAGCGGGAGCGGGAACAATGAGCAGTTCTTC
.	15	many	TRBV3-1	TRBJ2-2	CASSPQGWGTGELFF	TGTGCCAGCAGCCCACAGGGATGGGGCACCGGGGAGCTGTTTTTT
.	14	few	TRBV20-1	TRBJ2-7	CSARSYRAIYEQYF	TGCAGTGCTAGATCCTACAGGGCCATCTACGAGCAGTACTTC
.	12	many	TRBV20-1	TRBJ2-1	CSASSGVDEQFF	TGCAGTGCTAGCTCGGGAGTGGATGAGCAGTTCTTC
.	15	.	TRBV9	TRBJ2-3	CASSPTSFSTDTQYF	TGTGCCAGCAGCCCGACCTCCTTCAGCACAGATACGCAGTATTTT
.	13	.	TRBV27	TRBJ1-4	CASSEVLNEKLFF	TGTGCCAGCAGTGAAGTATTGAATGAAAAACTGTTTTTT
.	13	many	TRBV7-2	TRBJ2-7	CASSEDPPGEQYF	TGTGCCAGCAGCGAGGACCCTCCCGGGGAGCAGTACTTC
TRBD2	16	.	TRBV2	TRBJ2-5	CASSEIPGLRQETQYF	TGTGCCAGCAGTGAAATACCGGGACTAAGACAAGAGACCCAGTACTTC
TRBD2	15	.	TRBV5-1	TRBJ2-5	CASSHGTSGVETQYF	TGCGCCAGCAGCCACGGGACTAGCGGAGTCGAGACCCAGTACTTC
.	16	few	TRBV28	TRBJ1-5	CASSFLGRRSNQPQHF	TGTGCCAGCAGTTTCCTTGGGAGGCGGAGCAATCAGCCCCAGCATTTT
.	15	many	TRBV3-1	TRBJ1-5	CASSQDRSFNQPQHF	TGTGCCAGCAGCCAAGATCGAAGCTTCAATCAGCCCCAGCATTTT
.	14	many	TRBV20-1	TRBJ2-1	CSARDRVNYNEQFF	TGCAGTGCTAGAGACCGGGTCAACTACAATGAGCAGTTCTTC
.	11	.	TRBV7-2	TRBJ2-2	CASRGTGELFF	TGTGCCAGCCGCGGTACCGGGGAGCTGTTTTTT
.	16	.	TRBV3-1	TRBJ1-3	CASSQAPGASENTIYF	TGTGCCAGCAGCCAAGCCCCGGGAGCCTCGGAAAACACCATATATTTT
TRBD2	17	many	TRBV4-1	TRBJ2-5	CASSQGFDRAGGETQYF	TGCGCCAGCAGCCAAGGTTTTGATCGAGCGGGGGGAGAGACCCAGTACTTC
TRBD1	16	many	TRBV18	TRBJ2-5	CASSPVPGQQQETQYF	TGTGCCAGCTCACCCGTCCCGGGACAGCAACAAGAGACCCAGTACTTC
TRBD1	14	many	TRBV20-1	TRBJ2-3	CSASGRGWSDTQYF	TGCAGTGCTAGTGGCAGGGGGTGGTCAGATACGCAGTATTTT
TRBD1	13	.	TRBV20-1	TRBJ2-7	CSASQGAGYGQYF	TGCAGTGCTTCACAGGGGGCAGGGTACGGGCAGTACTTC
TRBD2	12	many	TRBV3-1	TRBJ2-5	CASSQLGLVKYF	TGTGCCAGCAGCCAACTGGGACTAGTGAAATACTTC
.	12	.	TRBV2	TRBJ2-3	CAGRGDTDTQYF	TGTGCCGGCCGAGGGGACACAGATACGCAGTATTTT
TRBD1	15	.	TRBV27	TRBJ2-5	CASSSDRGRQETQYF	TGTGCCAGCAGTTCAGACAGGGGGCGGCAAGAGACCCAGTACTTC
.	14	.	TRBV12-3/TRBV12-4	TRBJ1-2	CASSLGGDPYSYTF	TGTGCCAGCAGTTTAGGAGGGGACCCCTATAGCTACACCTTC
TRBD1	13	.	TRBV4-1	TRBJ2-7	CASSRGQPYEQYF	TGCGCCAGCAGCCGGGGACAGCCCTACGAGCAGTACTTC
TRBD1	15	.	TRBV28	TRBJ1-6	CASSSWTGNNSPLHF	TGTGCCAGCAGTTCCTGGACAGGCAATAATTCACCCCTCCACTTT
.	15	many	TRBV7-3	TRBJ2-1	CASSLWGDSYNEQFF	TGTGCCAGCAGCTTATGGGGCGACTCCTACAATGAGCAGTTCTTC
.	13	.	TRBV5-1	TRBJ2-7	CASTGGKTYEQYF	TGCGCCAGCACGGGCGGGAAGACCTACGAGCAGTACTTC
TRBD2	16	few	TRBV19	TRBJ2-3	CASTPVAGRITDTQYF	TGTGCCAGTACCCCTGTAGCGGGGAGGATCACAGATACGCAGTATTTT
.	14	few	TRBV29-1	TRBJ2-5	CSVEDLGVRETQYF	TGCAGCGTTGAAGATCTGGGGGTACGAGAGACCCAGTACTTC
TRBD1	14	many	TRBV20-1	TRBJ2-7	CSAPFRTGLNEQYF	TGCAGTGCTCCTTTCCGGACAGGCTTGAACGAGCAGTACTTC
.	14	many	TRBV11-3	TRBJ2-1	CASSLGNDYNEQFF	TGTGCCAGCAGCCTCGGGAATGACTACAATGAGCAGTTCTTC
.	12	many	TRBV28	TRBJ2-7	CASSRDIYEQYF	TGTGCCAGCAGTCGGGACATCTACGAGCAGTACTTC
.	15	.	TRBV10-1	TRBJ2-1	CASSEYRSRENEQFF	TGCGCCAGCAGTGAATATCGGTCGAGGGAGAATGAGCAGTTCTTC
TRBD1	15	many	TRBV5-5	TRBJ1-1	CASSFGDRGRTEAFF	TGTGCCAGCAGCTTCGGGGACAGGGGAAGAACTGAAGCTTTCTTT
TRBD1	15	.	TRBV7-9	TRBJ2-3	CASSSFQGAKDTQYF	TGTGCCAGCAGCTCCTTTCAGGGGGCGAAAGATACGCAGTATTTT
.	15	many	TRBV7-2	TRBJ1-2	CASSLMGVQGRGYTF	TGTGCCAGCAGCTTAATGGGTGTACAGGGACGCGGCTACACCTTC
TRBD2	15	.	TRBV30	TRBJ2-1	CAWNPSGSSYNEQFF	TGTGCCTGGAATCCTAGCGGGAGCTCCTACAATGAGCAGTTCTTC
TRBD1	14	many	TRBV28	TRBJ2-7	CASSSGQGSYEQYF	TGTGCCAGCAGTTCTGGACAGGGTAGCTACGAGCAGTACTTC
.	16	few	TRBV7-9	TRBJ2-1	CAGSHILALSYNEQFF	TGTGCCGGCAGCCATATTCTAGCGCTCTCCTACAATGAGCAGTTCTTC
TRBD2	16	.	TRBV5-4	TRBJ2-5	CASSPGLAANQETQYF	TGTGCCAGCAGCCCCGGACTAGCGGCTAACCAAGAGACCCAGTACTTC
TRBD2	15	many	TRBV20-1	TRBJ2-7	CSARTTSGRSHEQYF	TGCAGTGCTAGGACTACTAGCGGGAGGTCCCACGAGCAGTACTTC
.	14	many	TRBV7-8	TRBJ1-1	CASSLWVGGTEAFF	TGTGCCAGCAGCTTATGGGTGGGAGGCACTGAAGCTTTCTTT
TRBD2	14	many	TRBV5-1	TRBJ2-1	CASRGLAGVWEQFF	TGCGCCAGCAGAGGGTTAGCGGGAGTTTGGGAGCAGTTCTTC
TRBD1	16	.	TRBV6-4	TRBJ2-2	CASSSFRTGGSGELFF	TGTGCCAGCAGCTCCTTTAGGACAGGGGGCTCCGGGGAGCTGTTTTTT